This TCR beta chain was found in a study of OX40 agonist ivuxolimab in advanced cancers. This CDR3 contains 15 residues. The V segment lost 4 bases and the J segment 13 bases; nucleotides outside the gene matches: 15. Germline V gives CDR1 SEHNR, CDR2 FQNEAQ (reference sequence). Only in-frame clones appear in the TCRdb table, and some are missing; sequencing was by immunoSEQ multiplex PCR. The sample carries over 60,000 clones, less than 90% recorded once. Sequenced material: CD4+ or CD8+ T cells sorted from blood, taken in a trial of the OX40 agonist ivuxolimab. This chain joins TRBV7-9 and TRBJ1-4, with 7 bases matching TRBD1. The sequence was collected from an adult with an advanced solid tumor such as melanoma, head and neck, liver or kidney cancer. Here the CDR3 reads CASSWDSDYHRRLFF. The CDR3 DNA follows: TGTGCCAGCAGCTGGGACAGCGATTACCACCGCCGACTGTTTTTT.